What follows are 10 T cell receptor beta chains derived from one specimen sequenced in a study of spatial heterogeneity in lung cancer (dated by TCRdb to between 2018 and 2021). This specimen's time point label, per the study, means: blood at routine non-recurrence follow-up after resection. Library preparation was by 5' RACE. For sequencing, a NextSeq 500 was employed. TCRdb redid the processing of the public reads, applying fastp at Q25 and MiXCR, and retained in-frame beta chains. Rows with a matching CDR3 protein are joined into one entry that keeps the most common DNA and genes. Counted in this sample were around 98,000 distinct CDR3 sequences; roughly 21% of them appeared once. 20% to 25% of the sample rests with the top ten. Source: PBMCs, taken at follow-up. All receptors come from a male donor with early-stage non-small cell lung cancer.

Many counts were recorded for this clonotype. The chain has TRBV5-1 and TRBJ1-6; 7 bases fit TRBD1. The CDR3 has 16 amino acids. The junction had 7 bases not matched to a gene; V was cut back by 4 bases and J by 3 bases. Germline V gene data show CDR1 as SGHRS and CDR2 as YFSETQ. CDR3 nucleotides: TGCGCCAGCAGCCGTGAGGGACAGAACTATAATTCACCCCTCCACTTT. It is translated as CASSREGQNYNSPLHF.

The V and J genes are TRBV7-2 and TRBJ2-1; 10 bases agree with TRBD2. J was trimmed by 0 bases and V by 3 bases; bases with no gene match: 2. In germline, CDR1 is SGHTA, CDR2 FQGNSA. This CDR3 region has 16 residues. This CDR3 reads CASSFLAGASYNEQFF. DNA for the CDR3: TGTGCCAGCAGCTTTCTAGCGGGAGCCTCCTACAATGAGCAGTTCTTC.

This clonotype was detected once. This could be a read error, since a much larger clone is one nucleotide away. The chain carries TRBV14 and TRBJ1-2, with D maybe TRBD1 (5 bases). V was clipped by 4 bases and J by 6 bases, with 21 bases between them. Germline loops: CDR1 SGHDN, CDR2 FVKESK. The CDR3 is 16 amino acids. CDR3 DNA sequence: TGTGCCAGCAGCCGAGATAGGGCGACAGTCAGGAATGGCTACACCTTC. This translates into CASSRDRATVRNGYTF.

The DNA of the CDR3 is TGTGCCAGCAGCTTGGTGGGACATGCCTACAATGAGCAGTTCTTC. Its protein product is CASSLVGHAYNEQFF. The chain recombines TRBV5-6 with TRBJ2-1; D possibly corresponds to TRBD1 (6 bases). Deletions cut 0 bases from V and 2 bases from J, with 9 bases between. Germline-derived CDR1 and CDR2 are SGHDT and YYEEEE. This CDR3 contains 15 residues.

Here the CDR3 DNA reads TGTGCCAGCAGCTTAGATAACGGATTACTCTCACCCCTCCACTTT. Translation: CASSLDNGLLSPLHF. V is TRBV7-2 and J is TRBJ1-6; D not certain. CDR3 length: 15 amino acids. The V end was cut by 1 base, the J end by 10 bases, with 14 bases between. Germline V gene data show CDR1 as SGHTA and CDR2 as FQGNSA.

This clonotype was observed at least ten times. In nucleotides, the CDR3 is TGTGCCAGCAGTCCGGGACTAGCGGGGCCCTTGAGGACCGGGGAGCTGTTTTTT. Residues: CASSPGLAGPLRTGELFF. The chain is built from TRBV4-2 and TRBJ2-2, with 13 bases that match TRBD2. The CDR3 runs to 18 residues. The germline V gene has CDR1 LGHNA and CDR2 YNFKEQ. After removal of 6 bases from V and 5 bases from J, the junction contained 12 bases not matched to a gene.

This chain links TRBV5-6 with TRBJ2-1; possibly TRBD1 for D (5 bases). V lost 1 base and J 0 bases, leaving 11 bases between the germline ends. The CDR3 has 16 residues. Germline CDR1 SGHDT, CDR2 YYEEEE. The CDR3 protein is CASSLYGDSSYNEQFF. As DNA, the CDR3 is TGTGCCAGCAGCTTGTACGGCGACAGCTCCTACAATGAGCAGTTCTTC.

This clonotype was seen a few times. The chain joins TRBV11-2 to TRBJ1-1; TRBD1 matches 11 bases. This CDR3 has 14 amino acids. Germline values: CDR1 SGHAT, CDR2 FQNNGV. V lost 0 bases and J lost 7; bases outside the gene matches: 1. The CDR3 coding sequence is TGTGCCAGCAGCTTAGAAGGGACAGGGGGTGAAGCTTTCTTT. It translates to CASSLEGTGGEAFF.

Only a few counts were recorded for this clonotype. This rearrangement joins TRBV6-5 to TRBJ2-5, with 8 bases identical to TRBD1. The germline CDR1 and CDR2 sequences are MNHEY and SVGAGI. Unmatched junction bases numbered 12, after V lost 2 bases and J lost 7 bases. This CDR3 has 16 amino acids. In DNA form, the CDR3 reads TGTGCCAGCAGTTACGGCAGGGGGCGGATCAATTTGACCCAGTACTTC. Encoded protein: CASSYGRGRINLTQYF.

CDR3: CASSLVSLNTEAFF. For the CDR3, the DNA is TGTGCCAGCAGCTTAGTTTCCCTAAACACTGAAGCTTTCTTT. This chain uses TRBV7-2 with TRBJ1-1; no firm D call. This CDR3 is built from 14 residues. CDR1 and CDR2 (germline): SGHTA, FQGNSA. Trimming took 1 base from V and 2 from J, leaving 8 bases between them.